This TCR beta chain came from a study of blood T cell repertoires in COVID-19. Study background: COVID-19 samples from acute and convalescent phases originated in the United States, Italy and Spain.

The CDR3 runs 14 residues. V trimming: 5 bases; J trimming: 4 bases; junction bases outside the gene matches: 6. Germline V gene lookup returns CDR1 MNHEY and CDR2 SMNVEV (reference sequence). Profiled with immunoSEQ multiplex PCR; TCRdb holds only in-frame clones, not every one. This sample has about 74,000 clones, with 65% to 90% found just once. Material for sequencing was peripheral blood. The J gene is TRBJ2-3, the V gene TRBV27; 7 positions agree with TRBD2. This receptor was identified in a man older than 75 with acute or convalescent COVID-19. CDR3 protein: CASSIGTTPDTQYF. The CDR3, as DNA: TGTGCCAGCAGTATCGGGACTACCCCAGATACGCAGTATTTT.